Below, 25 T cell receptor beta chains from the same sample are listed, as sequenced in a study of T cell responses to AZD1222 COVID-19 vaccine (dated by TCRdb to the early 2020s). The library relied on the immunoSEQ multiplex PCR assay. TCRdb limited this immuneACCESS table to in-frame rearrangements with V and J called. A share of clones is missing; checked studies link under half to unresolved V genes, and the rest is unexplained. The sample table shows roughly 34,000 clones, and approximately 91% are seen once. Jointly, the top ten make up approximately 7% of the sample. Reading the label with the study, this specimen's time point is: baseline before first vaccination. Sequenced here: peripheral blood, sampled on day 0 of AZD1222 vaccination. These receptors were obtained from an adult in good health.

This chain joins TRBV6-5 and TRBJ1-4, with TRBD1 matching over 7 bases. The CDR3 sequence is 13 residues long. The ends lost 8 bases at V and 3 bases at J; junction bases unmatched: 3. The germline V gene has CDR1 MNHEY and CDR2 SVGAGI. DNA of the CDR3: TGTGCCAGCTCCAGGGGGGCTAATGAAAAACTGTTTTTT. This sequence encodes CASSRGANEKLFF.

The chain carries TRBV6-5 and TRBJ1-1; D not resolved. Germline-derived CDR1 and CDR2 are MNHEY and SVGAGI. V lost 4 bases to trimming and J lost 2 bases, with 8 bases between them. This CDR3 comprises 13 residues. The CDR3 sequence is CASSFTANTEAFF. The CDR3 DNA follows: TGTGCCAGCAGTTTCACAGCTAACACTGAAGCTTTCTTT.

The chain recombines TRBV28 with TRBJ2-7, with 9 bases aligning to TRBD2. CDR3 size: 16 residues. In germline, CDR1 is MDHEN, CDR2 SYDVKM. Unmatched junction bases numbered 11, after V lost 1 base and J lost 7 bases. CDR3 in amino acids: CASSLYSGSTTKEQYF. In DNA form, the CDR3 reads TGTGCCAGCAGTTTATATAGCGGGAGCACGACTAAAGAGCAGTACTTC.

The chain couples TRBV19 to TRBJ2-5; a possible D gene is TRBD2 (5 bases). This CDR3 has 15 amino acids. From germline, CDR1 is LNHDA and CDR2 SQIVND (reference sequence). V gave up 3 bases and J gave up 1 base, with 12 bases separating them. In nucleotides, the CDR3 is TGTGCCAGTAGTATGTGGGCTAGCAGCCAAGAGACCCAGTACTTC. Protein sequence: CASSMWASSQETQYF. The whole variable domain, remainder taken from reference TRBV19 and TRBJ2-5, is DGGITQSPKYLFRKEGQNVTLSCEQNLNHDAMYWYRQDPGQGLRLIYYSQIVNDFQKGDIAEGYSVSREKKESFPLTVTSAQKNPTAFYLCASSMWASSQETQYFGPGTRLLVL.

The genes are TRBV7-9 and TRBJ2-5; 10 bases line up with TRBD1. This CDR3 has 15 amino acids. From germline, CDR1 is SEHNR and CDR2 FQNEAQ (reference sequence). V lost 1 base, J lost 5 bases, and 4 bases stayed unmatched. CDR3 loop: CASSLGDRGWETQYF. In DNA form, the CDR3 reads TGTGCCAGCAGCTTAGGGGACAGGGGCTGGGAGACCCAGTACTTC.

The sample holds one count of this clone. The chain carries TRBV19 and TRBJ2-3; tentative D call: TRBD2 (6 bases). With 3 bases removed from V and 4 bases from J, the gap between germline ends came to 17 bases. The CDR3 runs to 16 residues. The V gene's germline CDR1 is LNHDA and CDR2 SQIVND (reference sequence). CDR3 sequence: CASSILGLGISDTQYF. The CDR3 DNA reads TGTGCCAGTAGTATCCTGGGACTGGGGATTTCAGATACGCAGTATTTT.

The CDR3 DNA sequence: TGTGCCAGCAGCCGCGAGGGACAGGGAGGAGAGACCCAGTACTTC. Translation gives CASSREGQGGETQYF. The chain carries TRBV6-5 and TRBJ2-5; the match to TRBD1 covers 9 bases. Germline lookup yields CDR1 MNHEY and CDR2 SVGAGI. Trimming at V came to 6 bases and at J to 4 bases, leaving 9 bases not matched to a gene. There are 15 residues in the CDR3.

The J gene is TRBJ1-2, the V gene TRBV7-9; D is uncertain. Germline lookup yields CDR1 SEHNR and CDR2 FQNEAQ (reference sequence). V shed 2 bases and J shed 2 bases, with 6 bases lying between them. The CDR3 contains 13 residues. The CDR3 nucleotides read TGTGCCAGCAGCTTAAACAGAAACTATGGCTACACCTTC. It specifies CASSLNRNYGYTF.

The gene calls are TRBV9 and TRBJ2-1; TRBD2 agrees at 8 bases. The V gene's germline CDR1 is SGDLS and CDR2 YYNGEE. This CDR3 has 15 amino acids. Losses at the gene ends were 1 base for V and 10 bases for J; bases not matched to a gene: 10. The CDR3 DNA reads as TGTGCCAGCAGCGTATTGGGAGCGGGAGCAGAAGAGCAGTTCTTC. It encodes CASSVLGAGAEEQFF.

The chain couples TRBV9 to TRBJ2-3; 14 bases align to TRBD2. This CDR3 contains 18 residues. The V and J ends lost 3 bases and 2 bases, in that order; junction bases with no gene match: 8. The V gene's germline CDR1 is SGDLS and CDR2 YYNGEE. The CDR3 protein is CASSAPKTSGGATDTQYF. The CDR3 DNA is TGTGCCAGCAGCGCACCAAAGACTAGCGGGGGGGCCACAGATACGCAGTATTTT.

In the case of this clone: This CDR3 is also generated by other DNA sequences in the sample. This sequence joins TRBV6-4 and TRBJ1-2; D unclear. The germline V gene encodes CDR1 MRHNA and CDR2 SNTAGT. The ends were cut back, 2 bases at V and 5 bases at J, with 12 bases in the middle. The CDR3 spans 14 residues. This CDR3 is CASSDGSGGYGYTF. The CDR3 nucleotides are TGTGCCAGCAGTGACGGGTCCGGTGGATATGGCTACACCTTC.

The V call is TRBV6-5, the J call TRBJ2-7, with D perhaps TRBD2 (5 bases). This CDR3 has 12 amino acids. Germline V gene sequence: CDR1 MNHEY, CDR2 SVGAGI. Trimming removed 6 bases at V and 4 bases at J, with 10 bases between. This chain's CDR3 is CASSPDWYEQYF. DNA of the CDR3: TGTGCCAGCAGCCCGGACTGGTACGAGCAGTACTTC.

V gene TRBV9 combines with J gene TRBJ2-2; TRBD2 matches 7 bases. This CDR3 contains 14 residues. The V gene's germline CDR1 is SGDLS and CDR2 YYNGEE. With V trimmed by 0 bases and J by 7 bases, 3 bases remained unmatched. The CDR3 nucleotides are TGTGCCAGCAGCGTAGAGGGAGGGCACGGGGAGCTGTTTTTT. Translating it yields CASSVEGGHGELFF.

The chain couples TRBV2 to TRBJ1-4; 9 bases are a match to TRBD1. The CDR3 contains 14 residues. After removal of 11 bases from V and 7 bases from J, the junction contained 11 bases not matched to a gene. The germline CDR1 and CDR2 sequences are SNHLY and FYNNEI. The CDR3, as DNA: TGTGCCGGAACCACAGGGACAGGGACTGAAAAACTGTTTTTT. This gives the protein CAGTTGTGTEKLFF.

V and J are TRBV28 and TRBJ2-2; perhaps TRBD1 as D (5 bases). CDR3 size: 15 residues. V was pared by 4 bases and J by 7 bases, with 16 bases between. Germline CDR1 reads MDHEN; CDR2 reads SYDVKM. The CDR3 nucleotides are TGTGCCAGCAGTTGGTCAGGTCAGGGCGGCGGGGAGCTGTTTTTT. Protein: CASSWSGQGGGELFF.

This rearrangement joins TRBV9 to TRBJ1-1; the D is unclear. Per the germline V gene, CDR1 is SGDLS and CDR2 is YYNGEE. The CDR3 spans 13 residues. Trimming cost V 4 bases and J 1 base, with 8 bases left between them. CDR3 nucleotide sequence: TGTGCCAGCAGCCCAGGCCGGAACACTGAAGCTTTCTTT. Its translation is CASSPGRNTEAFF. Using reference TRBV9 and TRBJ1-1 for the parts outside the CDR3, the full variable domain is DSGVTQTPKHLITATGQRVTLRCSPRSGDLSVYWYQQSLDQGLQFLIQYYNGEERAKGNILERFSAQQFPDLHSELNLSSLELGDSALYFCASSPGRNTEAFFGQGTRLTVV.

The J gene is TRBJ1-4, the V gene TRBV21-1; TRBD1 is taken as the D call from the table, unchecked against the DNA. TRBV21-1 constitutes a pseudogene. The CDR3 consists of 18 residues. CDR3 amino acids: CASSKDHRQGATNEKLFF. The CDR3 DNA is TGTGCCAGCAGCAAAGACCACAGGCAGGGGGCAACTAATGAAAAACTGTTTTTT.

The chain has TRBV5-1 and TRBJ2-1; 9 bases agree with TRBD2. Per the germline V gene, CDR1 is SGHRS and CDR2 is YFSETQ. The CDR3 is made up of 15 amino acids. V was clipped by 2 bases and J by 8 bases; unmatched bases: 8. The CDR3 here is CASSLILAGSYEQFF. CDR3 in DNA: TGCGCCAGCAGCTTAATTCTAGCGGGGTCATATGAGCAGTTCTTC.

The rearrangement links TRBV11-2 to TRBJ2-1, with D possibly matching TRBD2 (6 bases). Germline values: CDR1 SGHAT, CDR2 FQNNGV. The length of the CDR3 is 17 residues. V lost 3 bases and J lost 4, with 19 bases in between. For the CDR3, the DNA is TGTGCCAGCAGCTTGTGGTTGGGGGGAGGCCTTTACAATGAGCAGTTCTTC. Translating gives CASSLWLGGGLYNEQFF.

The chain combines TRBV7-2 with TRBJ2-1; 11 nucleotides line up with TRBD2. V shed 1 base, J shed 7 bases, and the junction held 3 bases outside the gene matches. Germline V lookup: CDR1 SGHTA, CDR2 FQGNSA. The CDR3 is 15 residues long. CDR3 in amino acids: CASSLGLAGGNEQFF. CDR3 bases: TGTGCCAGCAGCTTAGGGTTAGCGGGGGGGAATGAGCAGTTCTTC. Based on the CDR3 plus reference TRBV7-2 and TRBJ2-1, the full variable domain is GAGVSQSPSNKVTEKGKDVELRCDPISGHTALYWYRQSLGQGLEFLIYFQGNSAPDKSGLPSDRFSAERTGGSVSTLTIQRTQQEDSAVYLCASSLGLAGGNEQFFGPGTRLTVL.

The V gene is TRBV7-9, the J gene TRBJ2-7; D gene uncertain. V lost 4 bases and J 2 bases, leaving 6 bases between the germline ends. The CDR3 contains 12 residues. Germline V gives CDR1 SEHNR, CDR2 FQNEAQ (reference sequence). CDR3: CASSYGTYEQYF. CDR3 coding DNA: TGTGCCAGCAGCTACGGAACCTACGAGCAGTACTTC.

This clone was recorded once. This chain connects TRBV7-8 to TRBJ1-2, with a tentative D call TRBD1 (5 bases). This CDR3 has 16 residues. Trimming removed 1 base from V and 5 bases from J, with 17 bases in between. Germline V gene data show CDR1 as SGHVS and CDR2 as FQNEAQ. The CDR3 DNA follows: TGTGCCAGCAGCTTAGTCGGAGGAGGCCCAGGGTATGGCTACACCTTC. Translated, it gives CASSLVGGGPGYGYTF.

The chain couples TRBV12-5 to TRBJ2-3; D uncertain. The germline V gene has CDR1 LGHNT and CDR2 FRNRAP. The CDR3 loop spans 15 amino acids. Deletions cut 1 base from V and 8 bases from J, with 16 bases between. CDR3 region: CASGLARSAGGTQYF. CDR3 in DNA: TGTGCTAGTGGTTTGGCCCGCTCGGCAGGCGGTACGCAGTATTTT.

The chain joins TRBV10-2 to TRBJ1-2, with 9 bases aligning to TRBD1. Trimming removed 9 bases from V and 2 bases from J; junction bases left unmatched: 10. The CDR3 is 15 residues long. CDR1 and CDR2 (germline): WSHSY, SAAADI. CDR3 in DNA: TGCGCCAGTGGGTCCCGGGACAGGGTAAACTATGGCTACACCTTC. Its protein product is CASGSRDRVNYGYTF.

This sequence joins TRBV27 and TRBJ1-2; 10 bases match TRBD1. Germline assignment: CDR1 MNHEY and CDR2 SMNVEV (reference sequence). With 4 bases clipped from V and 8 bases from J, the junction kept 7 bases outside the gene matches. This CDR3 comprises 14 residues. CDR3 coding DNA: TGTGCCAGCAGTTACCGGGACAGGGGACCCGGCTACACCTTC. The encoded protein is CASSYRDRGPGYTF.